This T cell receptor beta chain was sequenced for a study of response to subunit inactivated influenza vaccine. Points from the study as a whole: The study's authors posited that every seasonal influenza vaccination enlists few new T cells.

This clonotype was recorded a few times. Its target is unknown. TCRdb recomputed calls from the RT-PCR reads with MiXCR, one row per CDR3 protein. This sample carries about 500,000 distinct CDR3 sequences, approximately 7.7% of them seen once, and the ten largest clones take around 13%. Sequences were derived from PBMCs from blood, sampled roughly 24 months after vaccination. This sequence originates from a man in his fifties or sixties who received an inactivated influenza vaccine.

CDR3 sequence: CASSLRQGRSPLHF. CDR3 in DNA: TGCGCCAGCAGCTTGAGGCAGGGGAGGTCACCCCTCCACTTT. The chain links TRBV5-1 to TRBJ1-6, with D possibly being TRBD1 (6 bases). The CDR3 extends over 14 amino acids. CDR1 SGHRS and CDR2 YFSETQ come from the germline V gene. V was pared by 1 base and J by 10 bases, with 12 bases between.